The text below deals with one TCR beta chain. The repertoire was sequenced with immunoSEQ multiplex PCR; TCRdb's copy has only in-frame clones and lacks some. The sample contains about 400,000 clones, 88% of which appear only once. These data belong to a study of Ad26.COV2.S vaccination and SARS-CoV-2 variants. Treatment meaning: roughly 19 received Ad26.COV2.S at low or high dose, single or two shots; 5 received placebo; per-sample allocation not given. Specimens were obtained on day 63 following the first vaccine or placebo injection. Trimming at V came to 2 bases and at J to 8 bases, leaving 8 bases not matched to a gene. CDR3 length: 14 residues. CDR1 and CDR2 from the germline V gene are GTSNPN and SVGIG (reference sequence).

The origin of this receptor is a person between 18 and 65 years old who received the Ad26.COV2.S COVID-19 vaccine or a placebo. The rearrangement uses TRBV30 and TRBJ1-4; TRBD1 matches 7 bases. This specimen was peripheral blood, taken in a trial of Ad26.COV2.S vaccine versus placebo. The CDR3 sequence: CAWSLKGAEEKLFF. In nucleotides, the CDR3 is TGTGCCTGGAGTCTAAAGGGGGCTGAGGAAAAACTGTTTTTT.